This entry lists 9 T cell receptor beta chains sequenced from one sample in a study of spatial heterogeneity in lung cancer. From the 5' RACE reads, TCRdb called clonotypes with MiXCR, one entry per CDR3 protein. The sample consists of 20,000 or so distinct CDR3 sequences, over 3% of them appearing once. The sample's time point: sample taken at primary tumor resection. This sample comprised PBMCs, obtained at surgery. Source of these receptors: a female donor with early-stage non-small cell lung cancer.

This clonotype was observed many times. The V call is TRBV7-9, the J call TRBJ2-3; no clear D. The length of the CDR3 is 12 residues. The germline gives CDR1 SEHNR, CDR2 FQNEAQ (reference sequence). The germline V and J ends were trimmed by 6 bases and 2 bases, with 6 bases remaining between them. Here the CDR3 reads CASRLITDTQYF. CDR3 sequence (DNA): TGTGCCAGCAGGCTGATCACAGATACGCAGTATTTT.

The sample holds many counts of this clonotype. The rearrangement uses TRBV7-9 and TRBJ1-1; 11 bases align to TRBD1. The ends lost 5 bases at V and 4 bases at J; junction bases unmatched: 12. CDR1 is SEHNR and CDR2 is FQNEAQ in the germline V gene (reference sequence). This CDR3 comprises 17 residues. The CDR3: CASSRTGTGGFATEAFF. The CDR3 region has the DNA TGTGCCAGCAGCCGAACCGGGACAGGGGGGTTTGCCACTGAAGCTTTCTTT.

This clonotype was recorded at least ten times. The chain couples TRBV3-1 to TRBJ2-6, with D unclear. Germline V gives CDR1 LGHDT, CDR2 YNNKEL (reference sequence). This CDR3 region has 15 residues. Trimming took 3 bases from V and 1 from J, leaving 7 bases between them. CDR3 loop: CASSHPFSGANVLTF. CDR3 in DNA: TGTGCCAGCAGCCATCCCTTTTCTGGGGCCAACGTCCTGACTTTC.

The chain is built from TRBV10-3 and TRBJ1-1; unclear D gene. The CDR3 runs to 14 residues. Per germline, CDR1 ENHRY and CDR2 SYGVKD. V lost 2 bases to trimming and J lost 0 bases, with 7 bases between them. CDR3 loop: CAISENSVNTEAFF. Here the CDR3 DNA reads TGTGCCATCAGTGAGAACTCGGTGAACACTGAAGCTTTCTTT.

This clonotype occurred many times. The J gene is TRBJ2-1, the V gene TRBV27; the D gene is possibly TRBD2 (6 bases). Trimming left V 3 bases short and J 6 bases short, with 12 bases between. CDR1 and CDR2 (germline): MNHEY, SMNVEV (reference sequence). This CDR3 is built from 14 residues. CDR3 DNA sequence: TGTGCCAGCAGTTTGATCGGGGGTGCCAATGAGCAGTTCTTC. Protein product: CASSLIGGANEQFF.

This clonotype was seen at least ten times. V usage is TRBV9 and J usage is TRBJ1-2; weak D call: TRBD1 (6 bases). The CDR3 loop spans 16 amino acids. V was cut by 4 bases and J by 4 bases, with 20 bases left in between. Germline lookup yields CDR1 SGDLS and CDR2 YYNGEE. CDR3 sequence (DNA): TGTGCCAGCAGCCCCCGAGAAGGGGGAGCCATCTATGGCTACACCTTC. Translation gives CASSPREGGAIYGYTF.

This clonotype was counted between two and nine times. The chain carries TRBV7-3 and TRBJ2-1, with D maybe TRBD2 (6 bases). Germline assignment: CDR1 SGHTA and CDR2 FQGTGA. This CDR3 has 14 amino acids. Trimming removed 3 bases from V and 4 bases from J, with 10 bases in between. Here the CDR3 DNA reads TGTGCCAGCAGCTTTGGGAGCGGGTACAATGAGCAGTTCTTC. Translated, it gives CASSFGSGYNEQFF.

The rearrangement uses TRBV10-1 and TRBJ2-2, with 13 bases matching TRBD2. This CDR3 has 18 amino acids. The germline CDR1 and CDR2 sequences are WNHNN and SYGVQD (reference sequence). V shed 3 bases, J shed 0 bases, and the junction held 4 bases outside the gene matches. The DNA for the CDR3 is TGCGCCAGCAGTGAAGGGACTAGCGGGAACGCGAACACCGGGGAGCTGTTTTTT. It yields the protein CASSEGTSGNANTGELFF.

This clonotype occurred a few times. This chain uses TRBV18 with TRBJ2-1; 9 nucleotides agree with TRBD2. The V gene's germline CDR1 is KGHSH and CDR2 LQKENI. Trimming at V came to 2 bases and at J to 4 bases, leaving 3 bases not matched to a gene. The CDR3 runs 15 residues. This CDR3 reads CASSPNAGGYNEQFF. CDR3 bases: TGTGCCAGCTCACCAAACGCGGGAGGGTACAATGAGCAGTTCTTC.